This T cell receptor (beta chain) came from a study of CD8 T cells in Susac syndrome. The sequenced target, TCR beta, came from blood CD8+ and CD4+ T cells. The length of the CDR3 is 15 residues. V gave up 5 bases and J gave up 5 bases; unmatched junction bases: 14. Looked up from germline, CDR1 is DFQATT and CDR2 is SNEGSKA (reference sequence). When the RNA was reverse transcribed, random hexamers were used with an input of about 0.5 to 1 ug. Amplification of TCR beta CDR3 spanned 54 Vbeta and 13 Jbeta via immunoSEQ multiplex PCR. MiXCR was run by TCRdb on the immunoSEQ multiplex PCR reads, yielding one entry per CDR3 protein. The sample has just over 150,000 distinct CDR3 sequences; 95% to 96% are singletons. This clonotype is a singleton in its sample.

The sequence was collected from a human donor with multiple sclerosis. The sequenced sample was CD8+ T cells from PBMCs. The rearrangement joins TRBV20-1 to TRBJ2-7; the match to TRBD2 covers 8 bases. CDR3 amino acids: CSARPGGLGGNEQYF. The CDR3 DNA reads TGCAGTGCTCGCCCGGGAGGGTTAGGAGGGAACGAGCAGTACTTC.